Below, 26 T cell receptor beta chains from the same sample are listed, as sequenced in a study of T cell repertoires in cytomegalovirus infection. From the reads, TCRdb called clonotypes with MiXCR, one entry per CDR3 protein. The sample yields around 78,000 distinct CDR3 sequences, roughly 40% seen once. These receptors have no identified antigens. This specimen was CD8+ T cells from cultured PBMCs, taken from culture after CMV antigen stimulation. Receptor source: a human donor in good health (CMV status not recorded). Some clones in this sample may be carry-over from other donors' samples.

Of note for this clonotype: A read error may be the cause here, since a much bigger clone is one base away. V usage is TRBV7-8 and J usage is TRBJ1-1; 8 nucleotides align to TRBD1. J lost 4 bases, V lost 1 base, and 8 bases had no gene match. Germline V gene data show CDR1 as SGHVS and CDR2 as FQNEAQ. The CDR3 spans 16 residues. The CDR3 DNA sequence: TGTGCCAGCAGCTTAGGAGACACGGACAGGGCCACTGAAGCTTTCTTT. Translation: CASSLGDTDRATEAFF.

This chain links TRBV5-1 with TRBJ2-7; TRBD2 agrees at 8 bases. Germline-derived CDR1 and CDR2 are SGHRS and YFSETQ. The V and J ends lost 1 base and 3 bases, in that order; junction bases with no gene match: 9. This CDR3 region has 16 residues. CDR3 sequence (DNA): TGCGCCAGCAGCTTGCGGTCCCGGGAGGGGAACTACGAGCAGTACTTC. Amino acids: CASSLRSREGNYEQYF. Variable domain in full (rest from reference TRBV5-1 and TRBJ2-7): KAGVTQTPRYLIKTRGQQVTLSCSPISGHRSVSWYQQTPGQGLQFLFEYFSETQRNKGNFPGRFSGRQFSNSRSEMNVSTLELGDSALYLCASSLRSREGNYEQYFGPGTRLTVT.

In this sample, this clonotype turned up once. This rearrangement joins TRBV7-6 to TRBJ1-1; no clear D. From germline, CDR1 is SGHVS and CDR2 FNYEAQ. CDR3 length equals 12 residues. Trimming removed 5 bases from V and 6 bases from J, with 10 bases in between. The CDR3 sequence: CASSNGPSEAFF. The CDR3 bases are TGTGCCAGCAGCAACGGACCCTCTGAAGCTTTCTTT.

The chain employs TRBV7-9 and TRBJ2-1; possible D gene TRBD1, 6 bases. The CDR3 spans 17 residues. Trimming took off 2 bases at V and 0 bases at J, with 14 bases between the two ends. CDR1 and CDR2 (germline): SEHNR, FQNEAQ (reference sequence). CDR3 region: CASSLTGQGFSYNEQFF. The CDR3 DNA sequence: TGTGCCAGCAGCTTAACAGGCCAGGGGTTCTCCTACAATGAGCAGTTCTTC.

This clonotype has a handful of counts. The chain uses TRBV24-1 and TRBJ2-2; D is ambiguous. Per the germline V gene, CDR1 is KGHDR and CDR2 is SFDVKD. This CDR3 has 14 residues. The ends were cut back, 3 bases at V and 1 base at J, with 5 bases in the middle. CDR3 region: CATSDRGNTGELFF. The CDR3 bases are TGTGCCACCAGTGATAGAGGGAACACCGGGGAGCTGTTTTTT.

V usage is TRBV7-6 and J usage is TRBJ1-2; no reliable D call. From germline, CDR1 is SGHVS and CDR2 FNYEAQ. Trimming removed 1 base from V and 8 bases from J, with 11 bases in between. This CDR3 is 13 amino acids long. In DNA, the CDR3 is TGTGCCAGCAGCTTAGGGGGAGGCGAGGGCTACACCTTC. It specifies CASSLGGGEGYTF. Using reference TRBV7-6 and TRBJ1-2 for the parts outside the CDR3, the full variable domain is GAGVSQSPRYKVTKRGQDVALRCDPISGHVSLYWYRQALGQGPEFLTYFNYEAQQDKSGLPNDRFSAERPEGSISTLTIQRTEQRDSAMYRCASSLGGGEGYTFGSGTRLTVV.

This clonotype was counted a few times. The rearrangement uses TRBV7-9 and TRBJ1-2, with 7 bases lining up with TRBD1. Germline V lookup: CDR1 SEHNR, CDR2 FQNEAQ (reference sequence). V shed 1 base and J 6 bases; nucleotides not matched to a gene: 5. The CDR3 runs to 14 residues. In DNA, the CDR3 is TGTGCCAGCAGCTTAGACCCCACAGGGGATGGCTACACCTTC. Translation: CASSLDPTGDGYTF.

This clonotype has just a few counts. The J gene is TRBJ2-6, the V gene TRBV5-6; weak D call: TRBD2 (6 bases). CDR1 is SGHDT, CDR2 YYEEEE, per germline. The CDR3 length is 17 residues. The V end lost 0 bases, the J end lost 0 bases, and 10 bases lay between the germline ends. The CDR3 DNA reads as TGTGCCAGCAGCTTGGGCGGGGCCCCCTCTGGGGCCAACGTCCTGACTTTC. It yields the protein CASSLGGAPSGANVLTF.

The chain combines TRBV6-5 with TRBJ1-4; 8 bases line up with TRBD1. CDR1 and CDR2 (germline): MNHEY, SVGAGI. The CDR3 covers 18 residues. V lost 1 base, J lost 3 bases, and 10 bases stayed unmatched. The CDR3 spells CASSYFGTGPSANEKLFF. As DNA, the CDR3 is TGTGCCAGCAGTTACTTCGGGACAGGTCCCTCGGCTAATGAAAAACTGTTTTTT.

The genes are TRBV12-3 or TRBV12-4 and TRBJ2-1; the D is unclear. Trimming took off 3 bases at V and 5 bases at J, with 5 bases between the two ends. The CDR3 is 12 amino acids. Here the CDR3 reads CASSLTNNEQFF. The CDR3 DNA sequence: TGTGCCAGCAGTTTGACCAACAATGAGCAGTTCTTC.

This chain uses TRBV2 with TRBJ2-1, with TRBD2 matching over 13 bases. This CDR3 contains 15 residues. The germline V gene has CDR1 SNHLY and CDR2 FYNNEI. The junction had 3 bases not matched to a gene; V was cut back by 3 bases and J by 7 bases. The CDR3 DNA reads as TGTGCCAGCAGTGAGGGGACTAGCGGGACGAATGAGCAGTTCTTC. As protein: CASSEGTSGTNEQFF.

The J gene is TRBJ2-7, the V gene TRBV25-1; D uncertain. V lost 4 bases and J 6 bases, leaving 13 bases between the germline ends. There are 13 residues in the CDR3. The germline V gene encodes CDR1 MGHDK and CDR2 SYGVNS. The DNA of the CDR3 is TGTGCCAGCAGTGTAGGCAGAATAGGCGAGCAGTACTTC. It codes for CASSVGRIGEQYF.

In DNA, the CDR3 is TGTGCCAGCAGCTTAGATCGACAGCCCCAGCATTTT. Translated, it gives CASSLDRQPQHF. The gene calls are TRBV7-9 and TRBJ1-5, with D unresolved. CDR3 length equals 12 residues. V gave up 1 base and J gave up 7 bases, with 5 bases separating them. Germline CDR1 reads SEHNR; CDR2 reads FQNEAQ (reference sequence).

On this clonotype: At one of its ends the junction is not consistent with the germline gene, which may arise from a read error. J is TRBJ1-6 and V is TRBV7-6, with D possibly matching TRBD1 (6 bases). Per the germline V gene, CDR1 is SGHVS and CDR2 is FNYEAQ. CDR3 length: 17 amino acids. The CDR3 here is CASGLESVGGRGSPLHF. The CDR3 coding sequence is TGTGCCAGCGGCTTAGAGTCGGTAGGGGGGCGCGGTTCACCCCTCCACTTT.

Many counts were recorded for this clonotype. The CDR3: CASSFYPGGNTGELFF. The CDR3, as DNA: TGTGCCAGCAGTTTCTATCCGGGGGGCAACACCGGGGAGCTGTTTTTT. This chain connects TRBV28 to TRBJ2-2, with D possibly TRBD2 on 7 matching bases. Looked up from germline, CDR1 is MDHEN and CDR2 is SYDVKM. Trimming cost V 3 bases and J 2 bases, with 13 bases left between them. CDR3 length: 16 amino acids.

The J gene is TRBJ1-2, the V gene TRBV4-1; D ambiguous. Trimming removed 3 bases at V and 5 bases at J, with 13 bases between. Germline loops: CDR1 MGHRA, CDR2 YSYEKL. The CDR3 spans 14 residues. The CDR3 loop is CASSQEGLWYGYTF. As DNA, the CDR3 is TGCGCCAGCAGCCAGGAGGGATTGTGGTATGGCTACACCTTC.

The chain couples TRBV5-4 to TRBJ2-7, with 9 bases that match TRBD1. CDR1 and CDR2 from the germline V gene are SGHNT and YYREEE (reference sequence). The junction had 4 bases not matched to a gene; V was cut back by 3 bases and J by 3 bases. This CDR3 is 14 amino acids long. In nucleotides, the CDR3 is TGTGCCAGCAGCTGGGGACAGGGTAACTACGAGCAGTACTTC. Translated: CASSWGQGNYEQYF.

V and J are TRBV10-3 and TRBJ2-3, with D unresolved. Germline V CDR1 and CDR2: ENHRY, SYGVKD. There are 16 residues in the CDR3. V was pared by 0 bases and J by 0 bases, with 10 bases between. The CDR3 nucleotides read TGTGCCATCAGTGAGTCGTTACTGGGGAGCACAGATACGCAGTATTTT. It translates to CAISESLLGSTDTQYF.

This clonotype came up many times. The J gene is TRBJ2-3, the V gene TRBV6-4; TRBD2 matches 10 bases. The germline V gene has CDR1 MRHNA and CDR2 SNTAGT. The CDR3 spans 15 residues. The trim removed 5 bases at V and 5 bases at J, leaving 7 bases unmatched. In DNA, the CDR3 is TGTGCCAGCAGTCCGGCTAGCGGGAGTGGAGATACGCAGTATTTT. Protein: CASSPASGSGDTQYF.

The chain links TRBV12-5 to TRBJ2-7; weak D call: TRBD1 (6 bases). This CDR3 has 14 residues. Trimming removed 1 base from V and 5 bases from J, with 12 bases in between. Germline lookup yields CDR1 LGHNT and CDR2 FRNRAP. CDR3 in DNA: TGTGCTAGTGGTTTGGACATGGGGGCCCACGAGCAGTACTTC. Protein: CASGLDMGAHEQYF.

This sequence joins TRBV15 and TRBJ2-3; possibly TRBD2 for D (5 bases). V gave up 0 bases and J gave up 1 base, with 11 bases separating them. Germline V gene data show CDR1 as LNHNV and CDR2 as YYDKDF (reference sequence). This CDR3 has 16 residues. This CDR3 is CATSRELQLGTDTQYF. CDR3 DNA sequence: TGTGCCACCAGCAGAGAGCTCCAACTAGGCACAGATACGCAGTATTTT.

The chain combines TRBV2 with TRBJ2-1, with D possibly called TRBD1 or TRBD2 (5 bases each). Germline V lookup: CDR1 SNHLY, CDR2 FYNNEI. This CDR3 region has 11 residues. V was shortened by 8 bases and J by 11 bases, with 13 bases between the two germline ends. This CDR3 reads CASPDRGQQFF. The CDR3, as DNA: TGTGCCAGCCCGGACCGGGGCCAGCAGTTCTTC.

V usage is TRBV5-6 and J usage is TRBJ2-2; D ambiguous. The germline gives CDR1 SGHDT, CDR2 YYEEEE. The CDR3 length is 13 residues. V was pared by 2 bases and J by 4 bases, with 6 bases between. The CDR3 protein is CASSFPSTGELFF. The CDR3 DNA sequence: TGTGCCAGCAGCTTCCCGAGCACCGGGGAGCTGTTTTTT.

This chain joins TRBV19 and TRBJ1-1; weak D call: TRBD1 (6 bases). CDR3 length: 15 amino acids. V lost 5 bases to trimming and J lost 1 base, with 14 bases between them. Per germline, CDR1 LNHDA and CDR2 SQIVND (reference sequence). CDR3 sequence reads: CASSSLQGPNTEAFF. CDR3 DNA sequence: TGTGCCAGTAGTTCACTACAGGGACCGAACACTGAAGCTTTCTTT.

This clonotype was found a few times. The chain carries TRBV28 and TRBJ2-1; no definite D call. CDR1 is MDHEN and CDR2 is SYDVKM in the germline V gene. V was clipped by 10 bases and J by 3 bases, with 13 bases between them. CDR3 length: 13 amino acids. The CDR3 loop is CATANTFYNEQFF. The CDR3 bases are TGTGCCACAGCGAACACATTCTACAATGAGCAGTTCTTC.

The rearrangement joins TRBV29-1 to TRBJ1-1; 8 bases align to TRBD1. Per the germline V gene, CDR1 is SQVTM and CDR2 is ANQGSEA. V shed 7 bases and J 3 bases; nucleotides not matched to a gene: 13. The CDR3 consists of 15 residues. The CDR3 spells CSAHPTGGVHTEAFF. CDR3 DNA sequence: TGCAGCGCCCACCCCACAGGGGGGGTGCACACTGAAGCTTTCTTT. The full variable domain, rest sourced from reference TRBV29-1 and TRBJ1-1, is SAVISQKPSRDICQRGTSLTIQCQVDSQVTMMFWYRQQPGQSLTLIATANQGSEATYESGFVIDKFPISRPNLTFSTLTVSNMSPEDSSIYLCSAHPTGGVHTEAFFGQGTRLTVV.